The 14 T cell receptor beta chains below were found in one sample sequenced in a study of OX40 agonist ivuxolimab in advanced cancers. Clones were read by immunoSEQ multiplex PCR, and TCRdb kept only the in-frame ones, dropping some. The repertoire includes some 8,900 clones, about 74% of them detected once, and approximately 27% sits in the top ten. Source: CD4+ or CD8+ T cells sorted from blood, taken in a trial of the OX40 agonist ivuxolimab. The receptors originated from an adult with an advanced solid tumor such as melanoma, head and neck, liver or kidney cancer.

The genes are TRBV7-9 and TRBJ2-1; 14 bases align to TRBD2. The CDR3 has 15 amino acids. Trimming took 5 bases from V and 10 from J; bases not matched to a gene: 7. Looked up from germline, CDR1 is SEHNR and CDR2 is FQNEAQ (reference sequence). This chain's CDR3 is CASSETSGGAEEQFF. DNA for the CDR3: TGTGCCAGCAGCGAGACTAGCGGGGGGGCCGAAGAGCAGTTCTTC.

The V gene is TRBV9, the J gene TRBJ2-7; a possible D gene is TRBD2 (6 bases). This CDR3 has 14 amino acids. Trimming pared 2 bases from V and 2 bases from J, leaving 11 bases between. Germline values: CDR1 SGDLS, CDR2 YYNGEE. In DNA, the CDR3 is TGTGCCAGCAGCGTTGGCGGGGCCACCTACGAGCAGTACTTC. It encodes CASSVGGATYEQYF. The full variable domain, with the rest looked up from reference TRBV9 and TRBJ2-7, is DSGVTQTPKHLITATGQRVTLRCSPRSGDLSVYWYQQSLDQGLQFLIQYYNGEERAKGNILERFSAQQFPDLHSELNLSSLELGDSALYFCASSVGGATYEQYFGPGTRLTVT.

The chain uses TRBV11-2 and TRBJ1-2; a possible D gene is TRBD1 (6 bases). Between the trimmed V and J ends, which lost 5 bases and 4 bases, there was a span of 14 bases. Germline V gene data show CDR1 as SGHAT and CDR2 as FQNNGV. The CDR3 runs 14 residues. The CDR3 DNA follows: TGTGCCAGCAGCCTCAACGGACAGTTCTATGGCTACACCTTC. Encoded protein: CASSLNGQFYGYTF.

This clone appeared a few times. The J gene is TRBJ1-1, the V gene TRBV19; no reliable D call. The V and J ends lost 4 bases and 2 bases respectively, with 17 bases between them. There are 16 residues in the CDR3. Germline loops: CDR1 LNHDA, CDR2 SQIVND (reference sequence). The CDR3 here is CASSTGIRRVNTEAFF. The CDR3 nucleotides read TGTGCCAGTAGTACCGGCATACGACGGGTTAACACTGAAGCTTTCTTT.

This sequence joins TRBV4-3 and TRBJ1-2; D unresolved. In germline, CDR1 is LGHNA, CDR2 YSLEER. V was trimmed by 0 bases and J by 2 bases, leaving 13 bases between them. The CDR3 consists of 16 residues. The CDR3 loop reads CASSQDRAGPNYGYTF. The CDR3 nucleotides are TGCGCCAGCAGCCAAGATCGGGCAGGACCCAACTATGGCTACACCTTC.

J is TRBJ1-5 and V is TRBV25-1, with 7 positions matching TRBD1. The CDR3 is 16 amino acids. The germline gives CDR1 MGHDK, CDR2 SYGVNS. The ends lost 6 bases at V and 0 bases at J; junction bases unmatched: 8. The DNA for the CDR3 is TGTGCCAGCAGGACGATCAGGGGGGCTAGCAATCAGCCCCAGCATTTT. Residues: CASRTIRGASNQPQHF.

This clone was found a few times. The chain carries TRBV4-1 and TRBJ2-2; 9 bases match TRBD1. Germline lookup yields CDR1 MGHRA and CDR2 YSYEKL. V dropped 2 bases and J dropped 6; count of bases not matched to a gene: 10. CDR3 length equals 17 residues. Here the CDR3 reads CASSQYATGGDSGELFF. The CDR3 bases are TGCGCCAGCAGCCAATACGCTACAGGGGGCGATTCCGGGGAGCTGTTTTTT.

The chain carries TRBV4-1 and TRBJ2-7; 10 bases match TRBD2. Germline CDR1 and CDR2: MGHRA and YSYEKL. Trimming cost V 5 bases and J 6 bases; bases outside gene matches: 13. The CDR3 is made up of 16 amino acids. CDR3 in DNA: TGCGCCAGCAGCGAGGAGTTCCGGCTAGCGGGAGCCGAGCAGTACTTC. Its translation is CASSEEFRLAGAEQYF.

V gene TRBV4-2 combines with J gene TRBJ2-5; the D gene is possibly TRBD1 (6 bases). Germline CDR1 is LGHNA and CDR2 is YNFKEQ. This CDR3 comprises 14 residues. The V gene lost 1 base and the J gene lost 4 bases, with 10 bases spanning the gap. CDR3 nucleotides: TGTGCCAGCAGCCAAGGGGGACAAAGAGAGACCCAGTACTTC. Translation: CASSQGGQRETQYF.

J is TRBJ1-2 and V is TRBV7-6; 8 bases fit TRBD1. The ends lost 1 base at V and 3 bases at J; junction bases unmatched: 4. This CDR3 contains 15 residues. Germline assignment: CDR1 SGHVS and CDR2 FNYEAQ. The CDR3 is CASSLELGQDYGYTF. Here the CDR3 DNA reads TGTGCCAGCAGCTTAGAATTGGGACAGGACTATGGCTACACCTTC.

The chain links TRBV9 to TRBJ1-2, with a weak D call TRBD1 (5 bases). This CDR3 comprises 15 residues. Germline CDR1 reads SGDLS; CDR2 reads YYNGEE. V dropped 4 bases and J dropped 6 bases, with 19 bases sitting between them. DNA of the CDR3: TGTGCCAGCAGCCTTAAAGGGCAAAGGGGCGATGGCTACACCTTC. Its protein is CASSLKGQRGDGYTF.

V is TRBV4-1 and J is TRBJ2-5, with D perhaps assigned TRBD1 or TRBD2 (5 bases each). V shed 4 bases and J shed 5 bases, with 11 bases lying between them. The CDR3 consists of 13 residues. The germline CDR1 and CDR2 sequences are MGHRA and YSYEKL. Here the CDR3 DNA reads TGCGCCAGCAGCCCCGGGACGAGGGAGACCCAGTACTTC. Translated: CASSPGTRETQYF.

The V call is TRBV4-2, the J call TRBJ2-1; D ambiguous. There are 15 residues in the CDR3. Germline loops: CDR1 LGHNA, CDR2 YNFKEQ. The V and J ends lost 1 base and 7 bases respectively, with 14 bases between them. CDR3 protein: CASSQGPGSHNEQFF. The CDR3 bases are TGTGCCAGCAGCCAAGGTCCGGGTTCGCATAATGAGCAGTTCTTC.

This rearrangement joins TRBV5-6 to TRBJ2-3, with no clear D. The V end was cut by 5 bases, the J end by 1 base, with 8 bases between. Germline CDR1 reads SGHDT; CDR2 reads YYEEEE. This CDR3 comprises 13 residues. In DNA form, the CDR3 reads TGTGCCAGCAGTTGGCAGGGCACAGATACGCAGTATTTT. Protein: CASSWQGTDTQYF.